Detailed here is one TCR beta chain. In its sample, this clonotype was seen many times. Its antigen is unknown. No much larger clone is present one base from it, and per-base qualities are unavailable. Receptors were amplified or captured by RT-PCR. This sample was sequenced with an Illumina HiSeq 2500. TCRdb ran its own pipeline on the public reads, namely fastp trimming at Q25 and MiXCR clone calling, and kept in-frame beta chains. Rows with one shared CDR3 protein collapse into an entry with the most common genes and DNA. This sample gives around 320,000 distinct CDR3 sequences in total; 22% of them show up just once. The ten most abundant clones make up around a tenth of the sample. V is reduced by 5 bases and J by 2 bases, leaving a spacing of 12 bases between them. Including the terminal cysteine and phenylalanine, the CDR3 comprises 14 residues. The DNA shown is the 42-base CDR3, in frame from base 1. From a lookup of the germline V gene, CDR1 and CDR2 are SGHTA and FQGTGA.

This entry belongs to a study of response to subunit inactivated influenza vaccine (dated by TCRdb to the late 2010s). Regarding the complete study: To follow how T cells responded to a trivalent subunit inactivated influenza vaccine, the researchers relied on deep quantitative profiling of the T cell receptor repertoire. General study outcomes and caveats: According to the authors, only a limited number of new T cells may be recruited by each seasonal influenza vaccination.

The receptor chain draws on TRBV7-3 and TRBJ1-1, with TRBD1 tentatively as D gene (6 bases match). This sequence was found in a man aged 50 to 69 who received an inactivated influenza vaccine. Donor details come from another sample of the same person, matched by shared clones. The sequencing here drew on PBMCs from blood, taken about 19 months after vaccination. The nucleotide sequence is TGTGCCAGCAGCCCCTCCGGGGGCAACACTGAAGCTTTCTTT. The encoded protein is CASSPSGGNTEAFF.